This T cell receptor (beta chain) was recorded in a study of T cell repertoires in cytomegalovirus infection. Study background: CMV infection plus the matching HLA type was flagged by public TCR beta signatures.

Findings and caveats of the study: CMV-specific TCR beta clonotypes restricted by HLA-C dominated the ex vivo response. Pooled public TCR beta family frequency picked out CMV carriers with the relevant HLA.

TCRdb re-called the reads with MiXCR, one entry per CDR3 protein. The repertoire holds 200,000 to 300,000 distinct CDR3 sequences, with over 8% as singletons. With respect to this clonotype: The antigen remains unidentified.

Germline V gives CDR1 LGHDT, CDR2 YNNKEL (reference sequence). CDR3 length: 14 residues. V was clipped by 0 bases and J by 1 base, with 6 bases between them. Sequenced sample: PBMCs. This receptor was taken from a human donor in good health (CMV status not recorded). Some clones in this sample may be carry-over from other donors' samples. The V call is TRBV3-1, the J call TRBJ1-1, with unresolved D. CDR3 amino acids: CASSQEEGNTEAFF. Written as DNA, the CDR3 is TGTGCCAGCAGCCAAGAGGAGGGGAACACTGAAGCTTTCTTT.